This T cell receptor (beta chain) appears in the sequencing data of a study of shared clonotypes between healthy human individuals. Some clones are missing from TCRdb's copy, which holds only in-frame ones; the method was immunoSEQ multiplex PCR. Seen here are some 2.3 million clones, over 85% observed once, and the top ten hold about 0.39%. There are 14 residues in the CDR3. V dropped 6 bases and J dropped 0 bases, with 9 bases sitting between them. Germline CDR1 and CDR2: MDHEN and SYDVKM. The sample was naive CD4+ T cells from PBMCs. The subset: CD45RA+ positively selected. This receptor was identified in a man younger than 35 in good health. Some clones in this sample may be carry-over from other donors' samples. The chain has TRBV28 and TRBJ2-1, with unresolved D. The CDR3 loop is CASRVVGSYNEQFF. Here the CDR3 DNA reads TGTGCCAGCAGGGTGGTAGGCTCCTACAATGAGCAGTTCTTC.